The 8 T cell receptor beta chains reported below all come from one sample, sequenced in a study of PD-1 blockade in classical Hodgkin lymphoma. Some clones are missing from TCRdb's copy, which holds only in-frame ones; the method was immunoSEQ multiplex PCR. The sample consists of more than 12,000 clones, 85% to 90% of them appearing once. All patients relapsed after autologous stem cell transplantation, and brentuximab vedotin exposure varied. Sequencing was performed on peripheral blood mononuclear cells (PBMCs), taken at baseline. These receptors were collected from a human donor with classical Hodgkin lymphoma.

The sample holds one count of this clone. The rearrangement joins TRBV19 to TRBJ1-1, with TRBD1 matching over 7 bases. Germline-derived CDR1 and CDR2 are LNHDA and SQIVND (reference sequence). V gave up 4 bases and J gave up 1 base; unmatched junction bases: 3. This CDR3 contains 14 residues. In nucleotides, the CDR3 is TGTGCCAGTAGTAAGACAGGGAGGAACACTGAAGCTTTCTTT. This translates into CASSKTGRNTEAFF.

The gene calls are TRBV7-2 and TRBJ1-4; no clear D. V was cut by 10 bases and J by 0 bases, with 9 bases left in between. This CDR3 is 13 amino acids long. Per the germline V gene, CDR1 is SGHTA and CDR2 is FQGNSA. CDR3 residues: CATSRSTNEKLFF. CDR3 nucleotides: TGTGCCACCTCGAGATCAACTAATGAAAAACTGTTTTTT.

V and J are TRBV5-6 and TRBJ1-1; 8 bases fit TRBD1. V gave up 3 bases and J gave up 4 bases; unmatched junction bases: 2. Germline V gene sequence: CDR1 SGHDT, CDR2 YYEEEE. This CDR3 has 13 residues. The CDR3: CASSSTGGTEAFF. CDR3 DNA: TGTGCCAGCAGCTCCACAGGGGGCACTGAAGCTTTCTTT.

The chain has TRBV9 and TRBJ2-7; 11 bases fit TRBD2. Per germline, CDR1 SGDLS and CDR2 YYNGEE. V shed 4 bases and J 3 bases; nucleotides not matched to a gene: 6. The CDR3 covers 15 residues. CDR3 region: CASSPLAGGHYEQYF. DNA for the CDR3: TGTGCCAGCAGCCCTTTAGCGGGGGGGCACTACGAGCAGTACTTC.

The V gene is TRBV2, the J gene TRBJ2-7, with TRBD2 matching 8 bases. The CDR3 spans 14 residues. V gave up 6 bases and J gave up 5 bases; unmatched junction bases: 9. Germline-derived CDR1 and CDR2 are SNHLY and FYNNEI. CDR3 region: CASRPGLASNEQYF. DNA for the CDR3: TGTGCCAGCAGACCCGGACTAGCTAGCAACGAGCAGTACTTC.

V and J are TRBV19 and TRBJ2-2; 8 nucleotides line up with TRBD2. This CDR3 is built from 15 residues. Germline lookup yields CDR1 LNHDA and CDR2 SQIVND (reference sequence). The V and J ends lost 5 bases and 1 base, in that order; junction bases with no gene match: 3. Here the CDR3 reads CASSRLAQNTGELFF. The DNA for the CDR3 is TGTGCCAGTAGTCGACTAGCGCAGAACACCGGGGAGCTGTTTTTT.

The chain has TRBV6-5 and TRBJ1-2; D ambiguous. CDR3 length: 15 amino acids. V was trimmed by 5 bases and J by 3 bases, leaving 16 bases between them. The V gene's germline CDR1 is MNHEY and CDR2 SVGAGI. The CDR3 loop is CASSPPHRSYYGYTF. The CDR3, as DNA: TGTGCCAGCAGTCCGCCCCACCGCAGCTACTATGGCTACACCTTC.

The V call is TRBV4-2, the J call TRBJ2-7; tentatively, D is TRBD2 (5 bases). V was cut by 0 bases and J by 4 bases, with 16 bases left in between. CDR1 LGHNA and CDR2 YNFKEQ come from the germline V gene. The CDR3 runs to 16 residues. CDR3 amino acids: CASSQDRDSTFYEQYF. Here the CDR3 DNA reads TGTGCCAGCAGCCAAGATCGGGATAGCACCTTTTACGAGCAGTACTTC.